This T cell receptor (beta chain) was sequenced for a study of CD8 T cells in Susac syndrome. Looking at the study overall: Patients with Susac syndrome had blood drawn and were at that point therapy-naive, on corticosteroids, or on intravenous immunoglobulin alone.

About this clonotype itself: Its specificity is not known.

0.5 to 1 ug RNA was reverse transcribed with random hexamers. Using its own MiXCR run on the immunoSEQ multiplex PCR reads, TCRdb lists one record per CDR3 protein. The data contain around 170,000 distinct CDR3 sequences, around 95% of them seen just once; the ten biggest clones take up less than 0.15%. Sequencing of TCR beta, carried out with a high-throughput approach, was applied to CD8+ and CD4+ T cells from the blood. Overall study results and limits: It was acknowledged by the study that relatively few individuals were included in its TCR sequencing and HLA analysis.

This TCR derives from a human donor with Susac syndrome. The material sequenced was CD4+ T cells from PBMCs.

This CDR3 is CSVAISRGRVTGELFF. CDR3 in DNA: TGCAGCGTTGCCATATCGAGGGGGCGTGTAACCGGGGAGCTGTTTTTT. The chain has TRBV29-1 and TRBJ2-2; 7 bases align to TRBD1. Per germline, CDR1 SQVTM and CDR2 ANQGSEA. The V and J ends lost 4 bases and 5 bases, in that order; junction bases with no gene match: 13. The CDR3 runs to 16 residues.